Sequencing of this T cell receptor beta chain was carried out in a study of regulatory T cells in long-lasting Graves disease (dated by TCRdb to the early 2020s). Broadly, across the study: Newly diagnosed Graves' disease patients had taken antithyroid drugs for less than 3 months. The study was conducted in China and was registered as a clinical trial. Persistent Graves' disease patients were compared with newly diagnosed Graves' disease patients by peripheral blood TCR sequencing and RNA sequencing. A total of around 35 samples were covered by TCR sequencing, comprising approximately 13 persistent and about 20 newly diagnosed Graves' disease patients.

The protocol used for the library was multiplex PCR. Sequenced on an Illumina HiSeq 4000. To build TCR beta libraries, CDR3 regions were amplified by Arm-PCR using iRepertoire HTBI primers. PCR products were gel purified before sequencing. The study's own analysis went as follows. Gene usage analysis of CDR3 amino acid clonotypes used the 62 TRBV and 12 to 15 TRBJ segments found across samples. COPE and FqMerger were used to merge filtered high-quality paired reads into contigs. BLAST was used to align contigs to the IMGT TRBV, TRBD and TRBJ reference genes, and CDR3 was defined following IMGT. Any clonotype with a frequency above 0.1% was classified as a highly expanded clone. Repertoire diversity was measured by Shannon entropy, and V-J evenness by the Gini coefficient. A clonotype was considered public if more than one individual shared it. TCRdb took the public reads, trimmed them with fastp at Q25, ran MiXCR for clone calling and kept in-frame beta chains. CDR3 protein duplicates are merged, each entry listing the most common genes and DNA. The V and J calls and clone size are TCRdb's, not the authors'. Recorded for this sample are 350,000 to 500,000 distinct CDR3 sequences; approximately 14% of them occurred a single time. Approximately 15% of the sample is held by the ten biggest clonotypes.

What the time point label conveys for this sample: newly diagnosed GD, antithyroid drugs for less than 3 months. For both TCR sequencing and RNA sequencing, RNA was extracted from PBMCs in TRIzol. Graves' disease was diagnosed according to American Thyroid Association guidelines. Recruitment of patients was carried out at an endocrinology department in Xi'an, China. From each patient, about 9.7 milliliters of peripheral blood was collected into an EDTA anticoagulant tube. Ficoll Paque Plus density gradient separation was used to isolate PBMCs, and no additional T cell sorting was done. An Agilent 2100 Bioanalyzer and agarose gel were used to assess RNA quality, and a NanoDrop 2000 was used to measure RNA concentration. CDR1 and CDR2 were assigned from the germline V gene (reference sequence) as LGHDT and YNNKEL. Counted from cysteine to phenylalanine, this CDR3 has 14 amino acids. The retained sequence is limited to the CDR3, 42 bases, with the frame set at the first base. From V the trimming removes 4 bases and from J it removes 6 bases, while the gene matches leave 6 bases of the junction unaccounted for.

The table lists this clonotype with a few counts. Which antigen it targets is not known. Qualities for individual bases were not recorded, and no much larger clone is one base off. Results and caveats for the whole study, not just this receptor: Patients with persistent disease shared more public clonotypes (around 2,500) than newly diagnosed patients did (approximately 990). Sequencing and analysis were limited to the TCR beta chain. Preferential use of TRBV28, TRBJ1-2 and TRBJ2-5 was observed in persistent disease, whereas TRBV20-1 and TRBJ2-1 were favored in newly diagnosed disease. The study examined only peripheral blood because the primary lesion, thyroid tissue, could not be accessed. As a limitation, the authors acknowledged that the small sample size may reduce accuracy. Compared with newly diagnosed patients, patients with persistent Graves' disease had lower TCR Shannon entropy and fewer highly expanded clones, which suggests clonal expansion.

In addition, the sample was reused for a study of T cells in Graves' hyperthyroidism and ophthalmopathy. As that second study puts it: Graves' hyperthyroidism was defined as stable when no progression to ophthalmopathy occurred over 18 months of follow-up. Hyperthyroidism patients were aged 18 to 65 years and newly diagnosed, with disease duration of less than 2 months. Exclusion was applied to patients with uncontrolled infections, other autoimmune diseases, pregnancy or lactation. Diagnoses relied on clinical symptoms, serum thyroxine and TRAb, thyroid ultrasound and orbital computed tomography. The first round of RT-PCR for the TCR CDR3 was performed with the HTBI primer set and the Qiagen OneStep RT-PCR kit. Most expanded thyroid clonotypes (frequency above 0.001) were also detected in blood, suggesting blood repertoires may reflect thyroid immune responses. In cross-validation, a model built on a 13 V-J signature told ophthalmopathy apart from stable hyperthyroidism with approximately 90% sensitivity and about 81% specificity, and in testing the same model reached 80%/75%. In validation, progression to ophthalmopathy was predicted by the model with 55% to 71% sensitivity and about 72% specificity, a median of around 5.9 months before onset. TCR V-J signatures able to tell the groups apart were searched for in a discovery cohort of some 100 patients, of whom about 40 had Graves' ophthalmopathy and 57 had stable Graves' hyperthyroidism. Whether ophthalmopathy could be predicted prospectively was tested in an independent validation cohort made up of approximately 19 hyperthyroidism patients plus 17 patients who later progressed to ophthalmopathy. The 75 to 100 discovery patients were divided at random into training and test sets in a 7:3 ratio. In addition, the study compared T-cell repertoires in thyroid tissue and in blood from several Graves' hyperthyroidism patients. Once sampling was done, hyperthyroidism patients were given methimazole at a starting dose of 30 mg daily, whereas ophthalmopathy patients were given high-dose intravenous methylprednisolone. A second multiplex PCR round built the libraries, followed by size selection and purification. Libraries were sequenced paired-end with 100 bp reads on an Illumina HiSeq2000. SOAPnuke was used to process the raw data, removing reads that contained adapters or uncalled bases, had a mean Phred below 15, or lacked an exact match to the constant primer or identifier. High-quality paired reads were merged with COPE v1.2.5, and unique nucleotide sequences were defined as clonotypes. MiTCR v1.1 was used to align clonotypes to the IMGT TRBV, TRBD and TRBJ reference segments. Only V-J combinations with frequency above 0.0001, covering 99.2% of repertoires, were analysed. The TCS score was defined as the ratio of F50 (clonal expansion) to E x V (chaos), calculated using BLOSUM62-based TCRdist between CDR3 peptides within each V-J. Welch's t-statistics and random forest reduced 514 V-J features to roughly 13, which were used in a naive Bayes classifier (R e1071). No statistical method was used to fix the sample size in advance, and group allocation was not hidden from the investigators. According to the paper, TCR Vbeta CDR3 sequencing was carried out on 135 peripheral blood samples, which came from 40 to 45 ophthalmopathy, approximately 78 hyperthyroidism and 17 progressor patients.

The specimen was peripheral blood mononuclear cells (PBMCs), collected at new diagnosis, from a patient treated with antithyroid drugs. The clonotype comes from a woman in her 50s with Graves disease. Donor details come from another sample of the same person, matched by shared clones. The chain uses TRBV3-1 and TRBJ1-2; 9 central bases correspond to TRBD1. The sequence in DNA is TGTGCCAGCAGCCGCCCCGGACAGGGGAATGGCTACACCTTC. Its protein is CASSRPGQGNGYTF.